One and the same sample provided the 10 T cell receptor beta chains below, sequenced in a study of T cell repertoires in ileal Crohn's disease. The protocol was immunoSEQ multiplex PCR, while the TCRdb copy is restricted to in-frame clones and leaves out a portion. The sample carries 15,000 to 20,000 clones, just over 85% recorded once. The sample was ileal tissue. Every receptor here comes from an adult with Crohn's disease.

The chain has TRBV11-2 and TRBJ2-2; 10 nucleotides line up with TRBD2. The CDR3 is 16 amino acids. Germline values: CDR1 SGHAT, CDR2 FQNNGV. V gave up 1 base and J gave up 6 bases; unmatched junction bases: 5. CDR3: CASSLALAGVSGELFF. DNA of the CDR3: TGTGCCAGCAGCTTAGCTCTAGCGGGAGTATCCGGGGAGCTGTTTTTT. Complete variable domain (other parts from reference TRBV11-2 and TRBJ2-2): EAGVAQSPRYKIIEKRQSVAFWCNPISGHATLYWYQQILGQGPKLLIQFQNNGVVDDSQLPKDRFSAERLKGVDSTLKIQPAKLEDSAVYLCASSLALAGVSGELFFGEGSRLTVL.

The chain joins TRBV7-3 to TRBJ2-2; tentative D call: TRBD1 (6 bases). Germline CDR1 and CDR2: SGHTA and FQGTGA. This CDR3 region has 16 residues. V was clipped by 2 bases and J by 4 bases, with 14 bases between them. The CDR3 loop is CASSLYLGGITGELFF. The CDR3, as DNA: TGTGCCAGCAGCTTATATTTAGGGGGTATCACCGGGGAGCTGTTTTTT.

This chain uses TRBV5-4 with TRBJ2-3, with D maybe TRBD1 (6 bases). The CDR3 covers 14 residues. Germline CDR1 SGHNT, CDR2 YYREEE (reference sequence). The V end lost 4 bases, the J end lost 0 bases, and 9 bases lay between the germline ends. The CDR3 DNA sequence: TGTGCCAGCAGCGTACAGGGAAGCACAGATACGCAGTATTTT. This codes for CASSVQGSTDTQYF.

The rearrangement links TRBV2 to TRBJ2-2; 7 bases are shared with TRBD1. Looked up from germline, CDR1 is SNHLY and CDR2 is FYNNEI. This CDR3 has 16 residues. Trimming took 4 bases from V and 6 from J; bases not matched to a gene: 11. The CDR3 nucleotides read TGTGCCAGCAGTGTTCCGCTTCGACAGGGAGCCGGGGAGCTGTTTTTT. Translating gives CASSVPLRQGAGELFF.

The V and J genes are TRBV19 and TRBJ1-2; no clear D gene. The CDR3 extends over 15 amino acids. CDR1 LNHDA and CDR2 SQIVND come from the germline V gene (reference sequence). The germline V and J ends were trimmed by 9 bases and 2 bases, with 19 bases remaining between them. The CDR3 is CASNLMGTKNYGYTF. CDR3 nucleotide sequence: TGTGCCAGCAACCTGATGGGCACAAAGAACTATGGCTACACCTTC. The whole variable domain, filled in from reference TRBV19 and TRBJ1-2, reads DGGITQSPKYLFRKEGQNVTLSCEQNLNHDAMYWYRQDPGQGLRLIYYSQIVNDFQKGDIAEGYSVSREKKESFPLTVTSAQKNPTAFYLCASNLMGTKNYGYTFGSGTRLTVV.

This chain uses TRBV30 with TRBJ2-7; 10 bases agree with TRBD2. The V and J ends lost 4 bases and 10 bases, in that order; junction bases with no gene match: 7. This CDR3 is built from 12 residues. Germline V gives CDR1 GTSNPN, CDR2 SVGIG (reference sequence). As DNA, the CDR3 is TGTGCCTGGACTAGCGGGAGTACTCATCAGTACTTC. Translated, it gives CAWTSGSTHQYF.

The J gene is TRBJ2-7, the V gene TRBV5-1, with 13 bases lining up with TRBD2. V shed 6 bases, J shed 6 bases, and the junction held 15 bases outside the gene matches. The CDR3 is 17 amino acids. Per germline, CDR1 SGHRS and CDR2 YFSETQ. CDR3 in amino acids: CASTGLLAGGPYAEQYF. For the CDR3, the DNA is TGCGCCAGCACGGGGTTACTAGCGGGAGGGCCGTATGCCGAGCAGTACTTC.

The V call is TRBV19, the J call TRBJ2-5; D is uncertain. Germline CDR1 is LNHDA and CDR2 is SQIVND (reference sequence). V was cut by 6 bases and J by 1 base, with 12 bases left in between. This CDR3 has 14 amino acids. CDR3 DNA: TGTGCCAGTAGCCCCAGGTTATTCCAAGAGACCCAGTACTTC. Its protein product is CASSPRLFQETQYF.

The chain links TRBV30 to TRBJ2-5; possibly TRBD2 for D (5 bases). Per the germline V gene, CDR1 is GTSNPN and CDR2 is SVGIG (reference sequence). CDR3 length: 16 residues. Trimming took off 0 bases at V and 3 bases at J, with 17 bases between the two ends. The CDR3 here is CAWSVRRPSRKETQYF. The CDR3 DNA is TGTGCCTGGAGTGTACGGAGGCCCAGCCGCAAAGAGACCCAGTACTTC. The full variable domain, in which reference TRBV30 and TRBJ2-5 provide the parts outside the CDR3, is SQTIHQWPATLVQPVGSPLSLECTVEGTSNPNLYWYRQAAGRGLQLLFYSVGIGQISSEVPQNLSASRPQDRQFILSSKKLLLSDSGFYLCAWSVRRPSRKETQYFGPGTRLLVL.

CDR3 protein: CASSTYGTSGRAPSSYEQYF. The CDR3 region has the DNA TGTGCCAGTAGTACCTACGGGACTAGCGGGAGGGCCCCGAGCTCCTACGAGCAGTACTTC. V gene TRBV19 combines with J gene TRBJ2-7; TRBD2 matches 16 bases. V shed 4 bases and J 0 bases; nucleotides not matched to a gene: 12. Germline-derived CDR1 and CDR2 are LNHDA and SQIVND (reference sequence). The CDR3 covers 20 residues.